This T cell receptor (beta chain) was observed in a study of blood T cell repertoires in COVID-19. Study-level information: Specimens from acute and convalescent COVID-19 originated in the United States, Italy and Spain. From T cells, B-cell-depleted T cells, or PBMCs came the material, which was cDNA or gDNA.

The protocol was immunoSEQ multiplex PCR, while the TCRdb copy is restricted to in-frame clones and leaves out a portion. The sample holds roughly 100,000 clones, around 73% seen once. Deletions cut 0 bases from V and 1 base from J, with 21 bases between. CDR1 is SGHRS, CDR2 YFSETQ, per germline. The CDR3 totals 19 residues. Sequencing was performed on peripheral blood. The TCR was taken from a man aged 55-75 years with active or convalescent COVID-19. This chain connects TRBV5-1 to TRBJ2-3, with D tentatively TRBD2 (5 bases). The DNA of the CDR3 is TGCGCCAGCAGCTTGGAAGACGGAGGTCTGAGCTACGGCACAGATACGCAGTATTTT. This encodes CASSLEDGGLSYGTDTQYF.